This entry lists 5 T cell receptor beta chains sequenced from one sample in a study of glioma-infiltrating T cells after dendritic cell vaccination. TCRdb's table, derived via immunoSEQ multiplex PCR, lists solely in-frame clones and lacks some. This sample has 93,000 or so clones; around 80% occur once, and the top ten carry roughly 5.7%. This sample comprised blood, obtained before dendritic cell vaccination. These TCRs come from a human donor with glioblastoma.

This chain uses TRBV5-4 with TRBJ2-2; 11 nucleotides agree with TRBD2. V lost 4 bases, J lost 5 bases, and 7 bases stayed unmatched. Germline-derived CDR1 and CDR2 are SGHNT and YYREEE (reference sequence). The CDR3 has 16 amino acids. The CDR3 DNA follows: TGTGCCAGCAGCCCCGCTAGCGGGAGGAAAACCGGGGAGCTGTTTTTT. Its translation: CASSPASGRKTGELFF.

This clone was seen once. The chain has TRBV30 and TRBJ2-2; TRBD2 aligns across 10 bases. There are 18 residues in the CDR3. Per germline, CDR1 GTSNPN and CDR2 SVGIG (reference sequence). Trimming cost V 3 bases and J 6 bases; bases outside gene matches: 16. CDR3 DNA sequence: TGTGCCTGGAGGGGGATAGCGGGAGGTGGGCCCGGGGCCGGGGAGCTGTTTTTT. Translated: CAWRGIAGGGPGAGELFF. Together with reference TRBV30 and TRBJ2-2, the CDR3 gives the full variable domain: SQTIHQWPATLVQPVGSPLSLECTVEGTSNPNLYWYRQAAGRGLQLLFYSVGIGQISSEVPQNLSASRPQDRQFILSSKKLLLSDSGFYLCAWRGIAGGGPGAGELFFGEGSRLTVL.

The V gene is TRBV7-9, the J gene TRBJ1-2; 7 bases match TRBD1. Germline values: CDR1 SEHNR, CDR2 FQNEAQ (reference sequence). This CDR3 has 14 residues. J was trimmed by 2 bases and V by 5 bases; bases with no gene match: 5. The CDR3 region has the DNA TGTGCCAGCAGCCGATCGGGACAGAACTATGGCTACACCTTC. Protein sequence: CASSRSGQNYGYTF.

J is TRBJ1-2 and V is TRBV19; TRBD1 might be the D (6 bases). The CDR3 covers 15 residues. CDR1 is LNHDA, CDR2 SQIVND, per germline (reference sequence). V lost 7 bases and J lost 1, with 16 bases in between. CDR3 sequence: CASNPVGAYNYGYTF. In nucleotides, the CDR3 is TGTGCCAGTAACCCCGTGGGGGCTTATAACTATGGCTACACCTTC.

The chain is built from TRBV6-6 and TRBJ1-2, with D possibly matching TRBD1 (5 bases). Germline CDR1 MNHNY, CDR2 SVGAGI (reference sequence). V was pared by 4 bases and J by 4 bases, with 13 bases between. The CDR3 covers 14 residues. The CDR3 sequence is CASSSIRASYGYTF. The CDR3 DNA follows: TGTGCCAGCAGTTCGATCAGGGCCTCCTATGGCTACACCTTC.